A single sample is the source of the 17 T cell receptor beta chains below, sequenced in a study of shared clonotypes between healthy human individuals. Produced via immunoSEQ multiplex PCR; TCRdb's table is partial and in-frame only. This sample carries about 770,000 clones, 55% to 80% of them seen once, and the ten largest clones take approximately 2%. Sequencing used memory CD4+ T cells sorted from blood. Regarding subset: CD45RA-negative fraction. Every receptor here comes from a young woman in good health.

V and J are TRBV4-2 and TRBJ2-7, with 11 bases lining up with TRBD2. The CDR3 sequence is 20 residues long. Germline values: CDR1 LGHNA, CDR2 YNFKEQ. J gave up 2 bases and V 3 bases, and 18 bases lay outside the gene matches. The CDR3 reads CASSQTGTSGPRSPTYEQYF. CDR3 coding DNA: TGTGCCAGCAGCCAGACCGGGACTAGCGGCCCGAGGTCCCCCACCTACGAGCAGTACTTC.

The rearrangement uses TRBV11-2 and TRBJ2-3, with unresolved D. V gave up 1 base and J gave up 3 bases, with 14 bases separating them. This CDR3 is built from 16 residues. Germline V lookup: CDR1 SGHAT, CDR2 FQNNGV. Here the CDR3 DNA reads TGTGCCAGCAGCTTAGGTATCCGTTTTCAAACAGATACGCAGTATTTT. Residues: CASSLGIRFQTDTQYF.

The table lists this clone with a few counts. The chain employs TRBV6-1 and TRBJ1-5; D gene ambiguous. Germline V CDR1 and CDR2: MNHNS, SASEGT. The CDR3 is 15 amino acids. Trimming removed 5 bases at V and 3 bases at J, with 14 bases between. The chain's CDR3 is CASSTVSGINQPQHF. In DNA, the CDR3 is TGTGCCAGCAGTACAGTTTCGGGGATCAATCAGCCCCAGCATTTT.

V is TRBV7-9 and J is TRBJ2-2; 9 bases align to TRBD2. Trimming removed 5 bases from V and 3 bases from J; junction bases left unmatched: 7. The CDR3 covers 16 residues. From germline, CDR1 is SEHNR and CDR2 FQNEAQ (reference sequence). The CDR3 DNA reads as TGTGCCAGCAGCCTTGGGCTAGCGGGGTACACCGGGGAGCTGTTTTTT. It encodes CASSLGLAGYTGELFF.

J is TRBJ2-7 and V is TRBV11-3; 7 bases align to TRBD1. Per the germline V gene, CDR1 is SGHNT and CDR2 is YENEEA. The CDR3 totals 13 residues. The ends lost 6 bases at V and 1 base at J; junction bases unmatched: 3. The CDR3 bases are TGTGCCAGCAGGGCGACAGGGTCCTACGAGCAGTACTTC. Translation: CASRATGSYEQYF.

This rearrangement joins TRBV11-2 to TRBJ2-3; possible D gene TRBD2, 5 bases. Trimming took 3 bases from V and 1 from J, leaving 14 bases between them. Germline assignment: CDR1 SGHAT and CDR2 FQNNGV. The CDR3 totals 16 residues. CDR3 region: CASSFKLGAGTDTQYF. In DNA, the CDR3 is TGTGCCAGCAGCTTCAAACTAGGTGCCGGCACAGATACGCAGTATTTT.

This clone was seen more than once but under ten times. The CDR3 DNA reads as TGTGCCAGCTCACCACCGTCCTCTTATAGCTCCTACAATGAGCAGTTCTTC. This translates into CASSPPSSYSSYNEQFF. This sequence joins TRBV18 and TRBJ2-1; D is unresolved. The CDR3 has 17 amino acids. The V gene lost 0 bases and the J gene lost 0 bases, with 12 bases spanning the gap. The germline gives CDR1 KGHSH, CDR2 LQKENI.

The chain is built from TRBV6-6 and TRBJ1-2; 9 bases align to TRBD1. CDR1 is MNHNY and CDR2 is SVGAGI in the germline V gene (reference sequence). CDR3 length: 15 residues. With V trimmed by 5 bases and J by 2 bases, 6 bases remained unmatched. DNA for the CDR3: TGTGCCAGCAGTCGCACAGGGGGCCTCAACTATGGCTACACCTTC. Translated: CASSRTGGLNYGYTF.

The J gene is TRBJ2-5, the V gene TRBV30; D possibly corresponds to TRBD2 (5 bases). The CDR3 has 18 residues. V lost 0 bases and J lost 3, with 23 bases in between. Germline values: CDR1 GTSNPN, CDR2 SVGIG (reference sequence). DNA for the CDR3: TGTGCCTGGAGTGTGGTGAGGGTCCTCGGCGACCCTAAAGAGACCCAGTACTTC. Its protein is CAWSVVRVLGDPKETQYF.

The chain has TRBV4-1 and TRBJ1-2; D may be TRBD1 (6 bases). The CDR3 is 14 amino acids. CDR1 is MGHRA and CDR2 is YSYEKL in the germline V gene. Trimming cost V 4 bases and J 5 bases, with 14 bases left between them. CDR3 nucleotides: TGCGCCAGCAGCCGGCAACAGGGACCTTATGGCTACACCTTC. This codes for CASSRQQGPYGYTF.

The table lists this clone with a few counts. The J gene is TRBJ1-4, the V gene TRBV6-6, with a tentative D call TRBD1 (5 bases). Looked up from germline, CDR1 is MNHNY and CDR2 is SVGAGI (reference sequence). The CDR3 loop spans 15 amino acids. V lost 6 bases and J lost 6, with 17 bases in between. CDR3 DNA sequence: TGTGCCAGCAGGTCCCACATGTCGGGGGATGAAAAACTGTTTTTT. Its translation: CASRSHMSGDEKLFF.

J is TRBJ1-2 and V is TRBV5-5; D perhaps matches TRBD1 (5 bases). V shed 0 bases and J shed 4 bases, with 19 bases lying between them. This CDR3 has 17 residues. From germline, CDR1 is SGHKS and CDR2 YYEKEE (reference sequence). CDR3 nucleotides: TGTGCCAGCAGCTTGGAATCGTGGAGTTTCGGGGGCTATGGCTACACCTTC. Protein product: CASSLESWSFGGYGYTF. Full variable domain (rest looked up from reference TRBV5-5 and TRBJ1-2): DAGVTQSPTHLIKTRGQQVTLRCSPISGHKSVSWYQQVLGQGPQFIFQYYEKEERGRGNFPDRFSARQFPNYSSELNVNALLLGDSALYLCASSLESWSFGGYGYTFGSGTRLTVV.

A remark on this clone: It may be a read error: a sequence one base away is much more abundant. Other nucleotide sequences in the sample specify the same CDR3. The V and J genes are TRBV5-1 and TRBJ2-1, with 11 bases aligning to TRBD2. The V gene's germline CDR1 is SGHRS and CDR2 YFSETQ. V was clipped by 4 bases and J by 3 bases; unmatched bases: 3. The CDR3 extends over 15 amino acids. Here the CDR3 reads CASSTGLADYNEQFF. In DNA form, the CDR3 reads TGCGCCAGCAGCACGGGACTAGCGGACTACAATGAGCAGTTCTTC.

The chain joins TRBV4-2 to TRBJ1-4; D unresolved. CDR1 is LGHNA and CDR2 is YNFKEQ in the germline V gene. Trimming cost V 1 base and J 7 bases, with 22 bases left between them. This CDR3 region has 18 residues. This CDR3 reads CASSQGFSSGRIGEKLFF. CDR3 DNA: TGTGCCAGCAGCCAAGGGTTTTCTTCTGGCAGGATTGGTGAAAAACTGTTTTTT.

V usage is TRBV29-1 and J usage is TRBJ1-2; D is undetermined. CDR1 is SQVTM and CDR2 is ANQGSEA in the germline V gene. With 4 bases removed from V and 2 bases from J, the gap between germline ends came to 11 bases. There are 13 residues in the CDR3. Here the CDR3 reads CSVGRTENYGYTF. The CDR3 bases are TGCAGCGTTGGTCGGACGGAAAACTATGGCTACACCTTC.

The chain combines TRBV9 with TRBJ2-3; D possibly corresponds to TRBD2 (6 bases). Trimming left V 4 bases short and J 8 bases short, with 14 bases between. This CDR3 contains 13 residues. CDR1 is SGDLS, CDR2 YYNGEE, per germline. The CDR3 bases are TGTGCCAGCAGCCTATCTCGGGAGAGTACGCAGTATTTT. It translates to CASSLSRESTQYF.

There are a few counts of this clone. In the same sample, other DNA sequences code for this CDR3. The genes are TRBV7-9 and TRBJ2-5; tentatively, D is TRBD1 (6 bases). The CDR3 covers 13 residues. With 5 bases removed from V and 3 bases from J, the gap between germline ends came to 10 bases. Germline assignment: CDR1 SEHNR and CDR2 FQNEAQ (reference sequence). CDR3 in amino acids: CASSPWTEETQYF. In nucleotides, the CDR3 is TGTGCCAGCAGCCCGTGGACAGAAGAGACCCAGTACTTC.